Listed below are T cell receptor beta chains from one sample, sequenced in a study of T cells after yellow fever vaccination. TCRdb reprocessed the 5' RACE reads via MiXCR and lists one record per CDR3 protein. The repertoire has hundreds of thousands of distinct CDR3 sequences, approximately 18% of them found once; the top ten carry roughly 19%. The specimen comprised PBMCs, sampled before the yellow fever booster vaccination. These receptors originate from a man between 18 and 29 years old who received the YFV17D yellow fever vaccine. Each CDR3 is given with its conserved first and last residue. The D gene is left open where the match is weak. Rows give clone size only sometimes, using once, few, many, or a class for an expanded clone.

clone size	J gene	D gene	V gene	CDR3 protein	CDR3 DNA
.	TRBJ1-5	.	TRBV9	CASSVDSLRPQHF	TGTGCCAGCAGCGTCGACAGTTTACGGCCCCAGCATTTT
few	TRBJ2-2	TRBD2	TRBV5-5	CASSLGLAENTGELFF	TGTGCCAGCAGCTTGGGACTAGCGGAGAACACCGGGGAGCTGTTTTTT
.	TRBJ1-2	.	TRBV5-1	CASSNPGEDGYTF	TGCGCCAGCAGCAACCCAGGGGAGGATGGCTACACCTTC
few	TRBJ1-1	.	TRBV29-1	CSGVGDRNEAFF	TGCAGCGGGGTAGGCGACAGAAACGAAGCTTTCTTT
.	TRBJ1-6	.	TRBV27	CASSLSTGLNSPLHF	TGTGCCAGCAGTTTATCGACAGGACTTAATTCACCCCTCCACTTT
few	TRBJ2-2	.	TRBV7-2	CASSLAQYTGELFF	TGTGCCAGCAGCTTAGCGCAGTACACCGGGGAGCTGTTTTTT
few	TRBJ1-4	.	TRBV5-1	CASSLVVNEKLFF	TGCGCCAGCAGCTTGGTCGTGAATGAAAAACTGTTTTTT
.	TRBJ2-3	TRBD1	TRBV2	CASSTRQGTDTQYF	TGTGCCAGCAGTACGCGACAGGGAACAGATACGCAGTATTTT
.	TRBJ2-1	TRBD2	TRBV7-9	CASSKGLAVLNEQFF	TGTGCCAGCAGCAAGGGACTAGCGGTACTCAATGAGCAGTTCTTC
few	TRBJ1-1	.	TRBV5-1	CASSIPANIEAFF	TGCGCCAGCAGCATACCAGCGAACATTGAAGCTTTCTTT
few	TRBJ2-1	TRBD2	TRBV10-3	CAISDTIAGNNEQFF	TGTGCCATCAGTGATACCATAGCGGGGAACAATGAGCAGTTCTTC
.	TRBJ2-3	.	TRBV20-1	CSAETPAGGPSTDTQYF	TGCAGTGCCGAAACCCCGGCCGGGGGCCCTAGCACAGATACGCAGTATTTT
few	TRBJ1-2	TRBD1	TRBV6-1	CASSESRGGYGYTF	TGTGCCAGCAGTGAAAGCAGGGGGGGCTATGGCTACACCTTC
few	TRBJ1-2	.	TRBV5-1	CASSADWDYGYTF	TGCGCCAGCAGCGCGGACTGGGACTATGGCTACACCTTC
.	TRBJ2-5	.	TRBV12-3/TRBV12-4	CASSAQIQETQYF	TGTGCCAGCAGTGCCCAGATCCAAGAGACCCAGTACTTC
few	TRBJ2-1	.	TRBV5-1	CASSLAPRSGEQFF	TGCGCCAGCAGCTTGGCCCCACGAAGTGGTGAGCAGTTCTTC
few	TRBJ2-1	TRBD2	TRBV7-8	CASSLALTSVSEQFF	TGTGCCAGCAGCTTAGCCCTAACTAGCGTCAGTGAGCAGTTCTTC
.	TRBJ1-2	TRBD1	TRBV27	CASSPRDRTLRGYTF	TGTGCCAGCAGTCCCCGGGACAGGACCTTGCGTGGCTACACCTTC
.	TRBJ2-1	.	TRBV29-1	CSALTDYNEQFF	TGCAGCGCATTGACGGATTACAATGAGCAGTTCTTC
.	TRBJ2-7	.	TRBV12-3/TRBV12-4	CASRSDRLYF	TGTGCCAGCAGATCCGACAGATTATACTTC
.	TRBJ2-7	TRBD1	TRBV10-2	CASKGQGTYEQYF	TGCGCCAGCAAGGGACAGGGGACCTACGAGCAGTACTTC
.	TRBJ1-1	TRBD1	TRBV7-9	CASSLGQGAARTFF	TGTGCCAGCAGCTTGGGACAGGGGGCGGCCAGAACTTTCTTT
many	TRBJ2-1	TRBD2	TRBV9	CASSVASGGLNEQFF	TGTGCCAGCAGCGTGGCTAGCGGGGGGTTAAATGAGCAGTTCTTC
.	TRBJ2-3	TRBD1	TRBV6-5	CASRRKPGTATDTQYF	TGTGCCAGCAGGCGTAAACCCGGGACAGCCACAGATACGCAGTATTTT
.	TRBJ2-7	.	TRBV7-9	CASSPLPGNRNYEQYF	TGTGCCAGCAGCCCGTTACCCGGGAATCGGAACTACGAGCAGTACTTC
.	TRBJ1-3	.	TRBV4-3	CASSQVSRVAGNTIYF	TGCGCCAGCAGCCAAGTCTCCAGGGTGGCAGGAAACACCATATATTTT
few	TRBJ2-1	.	TRBV6-2/TRBV6-3	CASSYRAYSYNEQFF	TGTGCCAGCAGTTACCGGGCGTACTCCTACAATGAGCAGTTCTTC
few	TRBJ2-5	TRBD2	TRBV5-1	CASSALGLAAQETQYF	TGCGCCAGCAGCGCCCTGGGACTAGCGGCCCAAGAGACCCAGTACTTC
many	TRBJ1-5	TRBD1	TRBV6-2/TRBV6-3	CASSWTGLQPQHF	TGTGCCAGCAGTTGGACAGGGCTTCAGCCCCAGCATTTT
.	TRBJ2-3	.	TRBV27	CASSPTGSRMEYF	TGTGCCAGCAGTCCCACAGGGTCGCGGATGGAGTATTTT
.	TRBJ2-3	TRBD2	TRBV18	CASSPPGGGSRTDTQYF	TGTGCCAGCTCACCACCGGGCGGGGGGTCCCGCACAGATACGCAGTATTTT
few	TRBJ2-5	TRBD1	TRBV5-5	CASSWTGYFQETQYF	TGTGCCAGCAGCTGGACAGGGTACTTTCAAGAGACCCAGTACTTC
.	TRBJ1-5	.	TRBV4-3	CASSQEGDGRPQHF	TGCGCCAGCAGCCAAGAAGGCGACGGACGGCCCCAGCATTTT
.	TRBJ1-2	TRBD1	TRBV3-1	CASSPWDRTYGYTF	TGTGCCAGCAGCCCTTGGGACAGGACCTATGGCTACACCTTC
.	TRBJ1-2	.	TRBV6-5	CASSYTLLGRYGYTF	TGTGCCAGCAGTTACACACTTTTAGGGAGGTATGGCTACACCTTC
few	TRBJ1-2	TRBD1	TRBV6-5	CASRSPRTGAGYTF	TGTGCCAGCAGGTCCCCCCGGACAGGGGCTGGCTACACCTTC